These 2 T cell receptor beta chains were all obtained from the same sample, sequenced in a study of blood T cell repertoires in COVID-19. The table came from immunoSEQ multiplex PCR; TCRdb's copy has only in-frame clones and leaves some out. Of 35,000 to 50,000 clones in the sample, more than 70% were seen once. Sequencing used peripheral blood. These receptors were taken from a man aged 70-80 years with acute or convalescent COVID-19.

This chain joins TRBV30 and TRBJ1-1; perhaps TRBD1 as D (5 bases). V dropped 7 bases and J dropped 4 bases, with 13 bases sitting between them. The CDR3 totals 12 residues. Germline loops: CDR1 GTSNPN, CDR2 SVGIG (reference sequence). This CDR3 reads CASQDIRTEAFF. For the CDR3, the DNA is TGTGCCTCCCAGGACATACGCACTGAAGCTTTCTTT.

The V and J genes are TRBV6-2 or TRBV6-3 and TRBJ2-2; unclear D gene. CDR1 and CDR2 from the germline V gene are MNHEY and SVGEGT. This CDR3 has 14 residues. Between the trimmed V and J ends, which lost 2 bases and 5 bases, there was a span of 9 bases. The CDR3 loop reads CASSYPQVTGELFF. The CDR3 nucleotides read TGTGCCAGCAGTTACCCCCAGGTGACCGGGGAGCTGTTTTTT.